The present entry profiles one TCR beta chain with its context. What it binds is not known. The record originates from a study of T cell responses to AZD1222 COVID-19 vaccine. The repertoire was sequenced with immunoSEQ multiplex PCR; TCRdb's copy has only in-frame clones and lacks some. The sample lists 95,000 to 130,000 clones, 75% to 90% occurring once. Looked up from germline, CDR1 is ENHRY and CDR2 is SYGVKD. V lost 6 bases, J lost 0 bases, and 4 bases stayed unmatched. The CDR3 has 14 residues. Findings of the study overall: White British donors predominated, females outnumbered males, and clonal diversity was possibly underestimated. Increased Spike-specific TCR breadth and depth were observed after two AZD1222 doses.

The gene calls are TRBV10-3 and TRBJ1-1; 7 bases map to TRBD1. The sequence came from an adult in good health. The specimen comprised peripheral blood, sampled on day 0 of MenACWY control vaccination. DNA of the CDR3: TGTGCCATCAGCCGGGACAGCCTGAACACTGAAGCTTTCTTT. Translated: CAISRDSLNTEAFF.